This T cell receptor (beta chain) stems from a study of shared clonotypes between healthy human individuals. The study, taken as a whole, reports: Apart from blood, nothing was sampled; tissue repertoires likely differ.

Worth noting for this clone: The antigen is not known.

Sequenced by immunoSEQ multiplex PCR; TCRdb stores in-frame clones only, minus some. The repertoire consists of about 2 million clones, with around 95% occurring once and the leading ten covering roughly 0.13%. Source material: naive CD4+ T cells sorted from blood. Subset indicated: CD45RA+ positively selected. This receptor was taken from a man aged 18-30 years in good health.

The CDR3 DNA follows: TGCGCCAGCAGCCAAGACCCACGTAGGCAGTTCTTC. Translated: CASSQDPRRQFF. The chain joins TRBV4-3 to TRBJ2-1; D uncertain. The CDR3 is 12 residues long. V dropped 0 bases and J dropped 12 bases, with 9 bases sitting between them. CDR1 and CDR2 from the germline V gene are LGHNA and YSLEER.